Each of the 2 T cell receptor beta chains below was sequenced from the same sample in a study of T cell clones after liver transplantation (dated by TCRdb to about 2019). Library preparation used the immunoSEQ multiplex PCR assay. TCRdb took this table from immuneACCESS and kept in-frame rearrangements with V and J called. Such tables lack part of the clones; where checked against another copy, unresolved V genes explain under half of the gap, and the rest is unexplained. This sample has tens of thousands of clones in its table, and 60% to 80% of those were observed once. Together, the top ten hold 7.5% to 10% of the sample. The sample here was CD4+ T cells from blood, taken at the 22-month timepoint. These receptors were obtained from a human patient who received a liver transplant. Some T cells present after a transplant may be cells of the graft donor.

This clone has a handful of counts. CDR3 in amino acids: CATGRVSSSYEQYF. In DNA, the CDR3 is TGTGCAACCGGGCGGGTGAGTTCCTCCTACGAGCAGTACTTC. V usage is TRBV6-1 and J usage is TRBJ2-7; weak D call: TRBD2 (5 bases). From germline, CDR1 is MNHNS and CDR2 SASEGT. The CDR3 has 14 residues.

This clone occurred once. The chain carries TRBV28 and TRBJ1-2; 11 nucleotides match TRBD1. From germline, CDR1 is MDHEN and CDR2 SYDVKM. This CDR3 is 13 amino acids long. Trimming removed 10 bases from V and 8 bases from J; junction bases left unmatched: 9. The CDR3, as DNA: TGTGCCACCACTGGACAGGGGGCGCAAGGCTACACCTTC. It yields the protein CATTGQGAQGYTF.